The 32 T cell receptor beta chains below come from one sample, sequenced in a study of blood T cells in healthy people across ages. Sample-barcoded 5' priming and a J-beta primer mix drove a second PCR of about 7 to 11 cycles. Each CDR3 protein gets one entry after TCRdb re-called the 5' RACE reads with MiXCR. The sample shows 1.5 million to 2 million distinct CDR3 sequences, 49% of them seen only once. The sequenced sample was blood. The source is a middle-aged woman in good health.

V gene TRBV7-2 combines with J gene TRBJ2-7; possible D gene TRBD2, 6 bases. Trimming took 5 bases from V and 3 from J, leaving 14 bases between them. Germline-derived CDR1 and CDR2 are SGHTA and FQGNSA. The CDR3 is 14 amino acids. The CDR3 here is CASSPWGENYEQYF. In nucleotides, the CDR3 is TGTGCCAGCAGCCCCTGGGGGGAGAACTACGAGCAGTACTTC.

The rearrangement joins TRBV20-1 to TRBJ1-5; D unclear. CDR1 and CDR2 (germline): DFQATT, SNEGSKA (reference sequence). With 7 bases removed from V and 1 base from J, the gap between germline ends came to 11 bases. CDR3 length: 13 amino acids. In nucleotides, the CDR3 is TGCAGTGTTGGAGGCGTCAGCAATCAGCCCCAGCATTTT. Encoded protein: CSVGGVSNQPQHF.

This clonotype occurred a few times. CDR3 protein: CSASLGTDTQYF. CDR3 coding DNA: TGCAGTGCTAGTCTAGGCACAGATACGCAGTATTTT. The V and J genes are TRBV20-1 and TRBJ2-3; D gene unclear. Germline assignment: CDR1 DFQATT and CDR2 SNEGSKA (reference sequence). V was trimmed by 3 bases and J by 1 base, leaving 5 bases between them. The length of the CDR3 is 12 residues.

V is TRBV11-2 and J is TRBJ2-3, with TRBD2 identical over 8 bases. The J segment lost 6 bases and the V segment lost 8 bases, leaving 22 bases of the junction unmatched. The CDR3 is 18 residues long. Germline assignment: CDR1 SGHAT and CDR2 FQNNGV. CDR3 DNA sequence: TGTGCCAGCCTCGACATAGCCGGGACTAGGGGCTCTCCCGATACGCAGTATTTT. Amino acid sequence: CASLDIAGTRGSPDTQYF.

V and J are TRBV20-1 and TRBJ2-5; 7 bases are a match to TRBD2. There are 15 residues in the CDR3. The germline gives CDR1 DFQATT, CDR2 SNEGSKA (reference sequence). V dropped 0 bases and J dropped 4; count of bases not matched to a gene: 8. The CDR3 bases are TGCAGTGCTAGAGATGGGAGGGTAAGACGAGAGACCCAGTACTTC. It is translated as CSARDGRVRRETQYF.

This clonotype came up a few times. The genes are TRBV20-1 and TRBJ1-4; the D is unclear. The CDR3 contains 15 residues. Per the germline V gene, CDR1 is DFQATT and CDR2 is SNEGSKA (reference sequence). V shed 3 bases and J shed 0 bases, with 11 bases lying between them. This CDR3 is CSARPLGTTNEKLFF. CDR3 nucleotides: TGCAGTGCTAGGCCCCTTGGGACAACTAATGAAAAACTGTTTTTT.

The chain combines TRBV7-2 with TRBJ2-6; the D gene is possibly TRBD1 (5 bases). The V gene lost 5 bases and the J gene lost 0 bases, with 11 bases spanning the gap. This CDR3 is 16 amino acids long. The germline gives CDR1 SGHTA, CDR2 FQGNSA. CDR3 in amino acids: CASSLGAYSGANVLTF. CDR3 nucleotide sequence: TGTGCCAGCAGCCTAGGGGCTTACTCTGGGGCCAACGTCCTGACTTTC.

This clonotype was counted between two and nine times. CDR3 DNA: TGCAGCGTTGATCGGGGGGGCGGCTTGGAGACCCAGTACTTC. Translated: CSVDRGGGLETQYF. V and J are TRBV29-1 and TRBJ2-5, with 8 positions matching TRBD2. J lost 5 bases, V lost 3 bases, and 8 bases had no gene match. Germline loops: CDR1 SQVTM, CDR2 ANQGSEA. This CDR3 spans 14 amino acids.

V usage is TRBV7-6 and J usage is TRBJ2-6; 10 bases are a match to TRBD1. The CDR3 loop spans 19 amino acids. After removal of 4 bases from V and 2 bases from J, the junction contained 11 bases not matched to a gene. Germline CDR1 and CDR2: SGHVS and FNYEAQ. In nucleotides, the CDR3 is TGTGCCAGCAGCTCTAGTCAATGGGACAGGGGAACTGGGGCCAACGTCCTGACTTTC. As protein: CASSSSQWDRGTGANVLTF. The full variable domain, in which reference TRBV7-6 and TRBJ2-6 provide the parts outside the CDR3, is GAGVSQSPRYKVTKRGQDVALRCDPISGHVSLYWYRQALGQGPEFLTYFNYEAQQDKSGLPNDRFSAERPEGSISTLTIQRTEQRDSAMYRCASSSSQWDRGTGANVLTFGAGSRLTVL.

This chain uses TRBV28 with TRBJ2-6; D unresolved. The CDR3 runs to 15 residues. Trimming pared 5 bases from V and 2 bases from J, leaving 10 bases between. Germline loops: CDR1 MDHEN, CDR2 SYDVKM. The CDR3 region has the DNA TGTGCCAGCAGTCACGGCGCAGCTGGGGCCAACGTCCTGACTTTC. Its protein is CASSHGAAGANVLTF.

The chain couples TRBV20-1 to TRBJ2-3, with 9 bases fitting TRBD2. Germline V gene sequence: CDR1 DFQATT, CDR2 SNEGSKA (reference sequence). V lost 5 bases to trimming and J lost 4 bases; unmatched junction nucleotides: 7. The CDR3 is made up of 14 amino acids. The DNA for the CDR3 is TGCAGTGCTCTCAGCAGCGGGGGGCCAGATACGCAGTATTTT. Protein: CSALSSGGPDTQYF.

The J gene is TRBJ1-4, the V gene TRBV27; D uncertain. The CDR3 runs 13 residues. The ends were cut back, 8 bases at V and 8 bases at J, with 15 bases in the middle. Germline CDR1 and CDR2: MNHEY and SMNVEV (reference sequence). In DNA form, the CDR3 reads TGTGCCAGCGGCGTGTGGGCAATGGAAAAACTGTTTTTT. Translation gives CASGVWAMEKLFF. The whole variable domain, filled in from reference TRBV27 and TRBJ1-4, reads EAQVTQNPRYLITVTGKKLTVTCSQNMNHEYMSWYRQDPGLGLRQIYYSMNVEVTDKGDVPEGYKVSRKEKRNFPLILESPSPNQTSLYFCASGVWAMEKLFFGSGTQLSVL.

Only one count was recorded for this clonotype. The V gene is TRBV6-5, the J gene TRBJ2-2; D remains ambiguous. Trimming stripped 2 bases from V and 0 bases from J, with 19 bases between. Germline CDR1 and CDR2: MNHEY and SVGAGI. The CDR3 covers 19 residues. As DNA, the CDR3 is TGTGCCAGCAGTTACGACGTAGATGGGGTCAGGACGAACACCGGGGAGCTGTTTTTT. This translates into CASSYDVDGVRTNTGELFF.

The chain couples TRBV6-1 to TRBJ2-7; 8 bases fit TRBD1. Germline CDR1 and CDR2: MNHNS and SASEGT. The CDR3 runs to 14 residues. V shed 4 bases and J 3 bases; nucleotides not matched to a gene: 5. The CDR3 is CASSAWTGIYEQYF. The CDR3, as DNA: TGTGCCAGCAGTGCTTGGACAGGGATCTACGAGCAGTACTTC.

DNA of the CDR3: TGTGCCAGCAGTACTCTCCAAGGGATGTATAGCAATCAGCCCCAGCATTTT. The encoded protein is CASSTLQGMYSNQPQHF. The chain employs TRBV12-3 or TRBV12-4 and TRBJ1-5; D gene ambiguous. The CDR3 totals 17 residues. V gave up 5 bases and J gave up 0 bases, with 17 bases separating them.

There are a few counts of this clonotype. J is TRBJ2-3 and V is TRBV20-1; 7 nucleotides align to TRBD1. The junction had 8 bases not matched to a gene; V was cut back by 3 bases and J by 5 bases. Germline CDR1 DFQATT, CDR2 SNEGSKA (reference sequence). The CDR3 covers 14 residues. CDR3 nucleotide sequence: TGCAGTGCTAGTCGACAGGGACAAGGAGATACGCAGTATTTT. This gives the protein CSASRQGQGDTQYF.

The rearrangement uses TRBV6-1 and TRBJ1-2; the D is unclear. This CDR3 is built from 15 residues. Trimming shortened V by 5 bases and J by 0 bases, and 13 bases separated the two germline ends. The germline V gene encodes CDR1 MNHNS and CDR2 SASEGT. CDR3 nucleotides: TGTGCCAGCAGTATTAGCCCCTTAGCTAACTATGGCTACACCTTC. Translated, it gives CASSISPLANYGYTF.

J is TRBJ1-1 and V is TRBV4-1; a weak D match, TRBD1 (6 bases). This CDR3 has 14 amino acids. V dropped 4 bases and J dropped 3 bases, with 12 bases sitting between them. Germline V gene sequence: CDR1 MGHRA, CDR2 YSYEKL. As DNA, the CDR3 is TGCGCCAGCAGCCTCTATACAGGGTACACTGAAGCTTTCTTT. This translates into CASSLYTGYTEAFF.

The count of this clonotype is one. The chain couples TRBV7-9 to TRBJ1-4; D is perhaps TRBD1 (6 bases). V shed 5 bases and J shed 10 bases, with 14 bases lying between them. This CDR3 has 13 amino acids. In germline, CDR1 is SEHNR, CDR2 FQNEAQ (reference sequence). This CDR3 is CASSRTSDRKLFF. The CDR3 coding sequence is TGTGCCAGCAGCCGAACCTCGGACAGAAAACTGTTTTTT.

The chain recombines TRBV7-2 with TRBJ2-7; D is unresolved. Germline V gene lookup returns CDR1 SGHTA and CDR2 FQGNSA. Trimming took off 5 bases at V and 12 bases at J, with 14 bases between the two ends. There are 11 residues in the CDR3. CDR3 residues: CASSPNNIRYF. The CDR3, as DNA: TGTGCCAGCAGCCCTAACAACATTCGGTACTTC. The full variable domain, its missing parts supplied by reference TRBV7-2 and TRBJ2-7, is GAGVSQSPSNKVTEKGKDVELRCDPISGHTALYWYRQSLGQGLEFLIYFQGNSAPDKSGLPSDRFSAERTGGSVSTLTIQRTQQEDSAVYLCASSPNNIRYFGPGTRLTVT.

The rearrangement links TRBV29-1 to TRBJ2-5, with D perhaps TRBD1 (5 bases). V dropped 4 bases and J dropped 11 bases, with 20 bases sitting between them. The CDR3 runs to 13 residues. Germline CDR1 SQVTM, CDR2 ANQGSEA. The CDR3 sequence is CSVGQGSGNEQYF. In DNA, the CDR3 is TGCAGCGTTGGCCAGGGCAGTGGTAATGAGCAGTACTTC.

The chain couples TRBV19 to TRBJ2-6; no clear D. The V gene lost 5 bases and the J gene lost 0 bases, with 5 bases spanning the gap. Germline CDR1 is LNHDA and CDR2 is SQIVND (reference sequence). This CDR3 region has 14 residues. The chain's CDR3 is CASSWASGANVLTF. The DNA for the CDR3 is TGTGCCAGTAGTTGGGCCTCTGGGGCCAACGTCCTGACTTTC. Using reference TRBV19 and TRBJ2-6 for the parts outside the CDR3, the full variable domain is DGGITQSPKYLFRKEGQNVTLSCEQNLNHDAMYWYRQDPGQGLRLIYYSQIVNDFQKGDIAEGYSVSREKKESFPLTVTSAQKNPTAFYLCASSWASGANVLTFGAGSRLTVL.

The chain uses TRBV15 and TRBJ1-5; D uncertain. Germline V lookup: CDR1 LNHNV, CDR2 YYDKDF (reference sequence). Trimming cost V 1 base and J 3 bases, with 13 bases left between them. The length of the CDR3 is 16 residues. The CDR3 loop reads CATSRVPVGANQPQHF. In DNA, the CDR3 is TGTGCCACCAGCAGAGTACCGGTTGGAGCCAATCAGCCCCAGCATTTT. The entire variable domain, with the rest obtained from reference TRBV15 and TRBJ1-5, is as follows: DAMVIQNPRYQVTQFGKPVTLSCSQTLNHNVMYWYQQKSSQAPKLLFHYYDKDFNNEADTPDNFQSRRPNTSFCFLDIRSPGLGDTAMYLCATSRVPVGANQPQHFGDGTRLSIL.

This chain connects TRBV9 to TRBJ2-1; 9 bases fit TRBD2. Trimming took 0 bases from V and 2 from J; bases not matched to a gene: 3. The CDR3 is made up of 16 amino acids. Per the germline V gene, CDR1 is SGDLS and CDR2 is YYNGEE. CDR3 protein: CASSVGQRGAYNEQFF. In nucleotides, the CDR3 is TGTGCCAGCAGCGTAGGACAGCGGGGGGCCTACAATGAGCAGTTCTTC.

Many counts were recorded for this clonotype. The V and J genes are TRBV20-1 and TRBJ2-7, with no clear D. Germline loops: CDR1 DFQATT, CDR2 SNEGSKA (reference sequence). The CDR3 runs to 12 residues. V lost 8 bases to trimming and J lost 0 bases, with 11 bases between them. The CDR3 reads CSFSASSYEQYF. The CDR3, as DNA: TGCAGTTTCTCAGCGAGCTCCTACGAGCAGTACTTC.

A few counts support this clonotype. This rearrangement joins TRBV12-3 or TRBV12-4 to TRBJ2-7, with TRBD2 matching 9 bases. V was clipped by 3 bases and J by 10 bases; unmatched bases: 16. The CDR3 is made up of 16 amino acids. CDR3 bases: TGTGCCAGCAGTTTCCACCTTGGTAGCGGGGGCTCGGAACAGTACTTC. Translated: CASSFHLGSGGSEQYF.

This clonotype was seen a few times. The chain couples TRBV7-9 to TRBJ1-1; D uncertain. V lost 4 bases and J lost 2, with 8 bases in between. Germline values: CDR1 SEHNR, CDR2 FQNEAQ (reference sequence). The CDR3 is 13 residues long. CDR3 sequence: CASSSGSNTEAFF. CDR3 nucleotide sequence: TGTGCCAGCAGCTCGGGCAGCAACACTGAAGCTTTCTTT.

This clonotype has a handful of counts. CDR3 bases: TGCGCCAGCAGCGGAGGCGGCGTGAGAGACTACACCTTC. This gives the protein CASSGGGVRDYTF. The gene calls are TRBV5-1 and TRBJ1-2; D is unresolved. The CDR3 consists of 13 residues. V lost 4 bases to trimming and J lost 10 bases, with 17 bases between them. Per germline, CDR1 SGHRS and CDR2 YFSETQ.

For the CDR3, the DNA is TGTGCCAGCAGTTACCCGCAGGGGCCAGGGCCCCAGTACATTCAGTACTTC. Translating it yields CASSYPQGPGPQYIQYF. The V call is TRBV6-6, the J call TRBJ2-4; D is possibly TRBD1 (6 bases). Germline-derived CDR1 and CDR2 are MNHNY and SVGAGI (reference sequence). There are 17 residues in the CDR3. V dropped 2 bases and J dropped 8 bases, with 22 bases sitting between them.

This clonotype showed up many times. CDR3 nucleotide sequence: TGTGCCAGCAGTCGTAGGGGGAATGAGCAGTTCTTC. This sequence encodes CASSRRGNEQFF. The chain recombines TRBV12-3 or TRBV12-4 with TRBJ2-1; possibly TRBD1 for D (6 bases). This CDR3 is built from 12 residues. Trimming took 5 bases from V and 7 from J, leaving 9 bases between them.

The chain employs TRBV7-3 and TRBJ2-3, with a tentative D call TRBD2 (7 bases). V shed 3 bases and J shed 1 base, with 17 bases lying between them. The CDR3 sequence is 17 residues long. CDR1 is SGHTA, CDR2 FQGTGA, per germline. CDR3 in amino acids: CASSLPLAGARTDTQYF. The DNA of the CDR3 is TGTGCCAGCAGCTTGCCCCTGGCGGGGGCCCGCACAGATACGCAGTATTTT.

This clonotype was seen only a few times. CDR3 loop: CASSPGGRMETQYF. The DNA for the CDR3 is TGTGCCAGCAGCCCGGGGGGGCGCATGGAGACCCAGTACTTC. The rearrangement links TRBV7-2 to TRBJ2-5; 8 bases fit TRBD2. Germline assignment: CDR1 SGHTA and CDR2 FQGNSA. CDR3 size: 14 residues. V was pared by 5 bases and J by 5 bases, with 7 bases of the junction left unmatched.